This T cell receptor beta chain was recovered during a study of T cell responses to AZD1222 COVID-19 vaccine. Findings and limits, study-wide: Along spike, vaccine-associated CD4 TCRs were found throughout, with dominance at 160-218 and 743-854. Donors were mostly white British, more females; clonal diversity possibly underestimated. Unmutated variant regions are reportedly targeted by nearly half of spike-specific TCRs.

Clones were sequenced by immunoSEQ multiplex PCR, and TCRdb holds only the in-frame ones, with some missing. The sample records about 140,000 clones, around 92% being singletons. The germline gives CDR1 SGHRS, CDR2 YFSETQ. The CDR3 is 12 residues long. The J segment lost 8 bases and the V segment lost 4 bases, leaving 5 bases of the junction unmatched. This clone is a singleton in its sample. Its antigen is not known. This rearrangement joins TRBV5-1 to TRBJ1-1; the match to TRBD1 covers 7 bases. Sequencing was performed on peripheral blood, taken on day 0 of AZD1222 vaccination. This TCR was recovered from an adult in good health. The CDR3: CASSPQGTEAFF. The CDR3, as DNA: TGCGCCAGCAGCCCACAGGGGACAGAAGCTTTCTTT.